One sample yielded the 29 T cell receptor beta chains listed below, sequenced in a study of CD8+CD57+ T cells in acquired aplastic anemia. It was patients with CD8+CD57+ cell expansion by flow cytometry who were chosen for sequencing. Genomic DNA, serving as template, underwent TCR beta VDJ and CDR3 profiling. Each CDR3 protein is one row after TCRdb ran MiXCR on the reads. The table has approximately 250,000 distinct CDR3 sequences, about 80% seen once. The sequencing input was sorted CD4+, CD8+, or CD8+CD57+ T cells (not recorded which) from PBMCs. The receptors here all came from a human donor with aplastic anemia.

The J gene is TRBJ2-7, the V gene TRBV7-2; D possibly uses TRBD1 or TRBD2 (5 bases each). V lost 0 bases and J lost 6, with 9 bases in between. The CDR3 runs 13 residues. Germline assignment: CDR1 SGHTA and CDR2 FQGNSA. CDR3 bases: TGTGCCAGCAGCTTAGCCGGGACCCTCGAGCAGTACTTC. Its translation is CASSLAGTLEQYF.

This clonotype was recorded only once. The V and J genes are TRBV15 and TRBJ1-5; a weak D match, TRBD1 (5 bases). CDR1 is LNHNV and CDR2 is YYDKDF in the germline V gene (reference sequence). Trimming took off 2 bases at V and 2 bases at J, with 7 bases between the two ends. This CDR3 region has 14 residues. CDR3 DNA: TGTGCCACCAGCAGAAGGGGAGGCAATCAGCCCCAGCATTTT. Translation: CATSRRGGNQPQHF.

Details on this clonotype: The junction shows a germline mismatch at one end, possibly a read error. The CDR3 bases are TGTGCCAGTAGTAAAGCTACAGGAGCCCACAATAATGAAAACCTGTTTTTT. Encoded protein: CASSKATGAHNNENLFF. The chain carries TRBV19 and TRBJ1-4; maybe TRBD1 (5 bases). CDR1 and CDR2 from the germline V gene are LNHDA and SQIVND (reference sequence). This CDR3 has 17 residues. The full variable domain, completed using reference TRBV19 and TRBJ1-4, is DGGITQSPKYLFRKEGQNVTLSCEQNLNHDAMYWYRQDPGQGLRLIYYSQIVNDFQKGDIAEGYSVSREKKESFPLTVTSAQKNPTAFYLCASSKATGAHNNENLFFGSGTQLSVL.

The gene calls are TRBV7-2 and TRBJ2-1; possible D gene TRBD1, 6 bases. CDR1 is SGHTA and CDR2 is FQGNSA in the germline V gene. The CDR3 is 15 amino acids. V lost 2 bases and J lost 12, with 20 bases in between. DNA for the CDR3: TGTGCCAGCAGCTTAACGGACAGCCCAGGGGAGACGCAGTTCTTC. This codes for CASSLTDSPGETQFF.

The CDR3 sequence is CASSPPPECNQPQHF. The CDR3 DNA reads TGTGCCAGCAGCCCCCCCCCTGAATGCAATCAGCCCCAGCATTTT. This chain connects TRBV11-2 to TRBJ1-5; D is unresolved. Trimming left V 5 bases short and J 2 bases short, with 13 bases between. Per the germline V gene, CDR1 is SGHAT and CDR2 is FQNNGV. CDR3 length equals 15 residues.

The rearrangement uses TRBV20-1 and TRBJ2-1, with D maybe TRBD2 (5 bases). V was cut by 0 bases and J by 0 bases, with 9 bases left in between. The CDR3 runs 15 residues. Germline CDR1 is DFQATT and CDR2 is SNEGSKA (reference sequence). This CDR3 is CSARDGDSSYNEQFF. The CDR3 region has the DNA TGCAGTGCTAGAGACGGGGATAGCTCCTACAATGAGCAGTTCTTC.

As regards this clonotype: A junction boundary mismatches the germline segment, possibly from a read error. The V and J genes are TRBV9 and TRBJ2-5; D is unclear. Germline V gives CDR1 SGDLS, CDR2 YYNGEE. There are 14 residues in the CDR3. DNA of the CDR3: TGTGCCAGCAGCGTAGGTTCCGAGACACAGACTTTTGACTTC. Translating gives CASSVGSETQTFDF.

Remarks on this clonotype: Sequence at one end of the junction differs from germline and may be a read error. This chain links TRBV10-3 with TRBJ2-3, with 7 bases aligning to TRBD1. The CDR3 has 13 residues. From germline, CDR1 is ENHRY and CDR2 SYGVKD. CDR3 residues: CASRQGRTGTQSF. Written as DNA, the CDR3 is TGTGCCAGCAGACAGGGACGCACGGGAACTCAGTCCTTC.

Note on this clonotype: No conserved phenylalanine or tryptophan ends this CDR3, so it is likely a read error. The DNA is omitted, as the CDR3 cannot be located on it reliably, and the CDR3 follows TCRdb's listing. The J gene is TRBJ2-3, the V gene TRBV9; the table's TRBD1 call for D was not verified on the DNA. The V gene's germline CDR1 is SGDLS and CDR2 YYNGEE. Both ends counted, the CDR3 spans 13 residues. The CDR3 sequence: CASSVGVSDNQPL.

Worth noting for this clonotype: Since no conserved phenylalanine or tryptophan closes the CDR3, a read error is the likely cause. Because the CDR3's place on the DNA is in doubt, the DNA is left out and the CDR3 is given as listed by TCRdb. The rearrangement joins TRBV2 to TRBJ2-3; the table gives TRBD2 as D, unverified against the DNA. CDR1 SNHLY and CDR2 FYNNEI come from the germline V gene. With termini counted, the CDR3 has 14 amino acids. This chain's CDR3 is CASSEGGGHDKLFV.

The sample holds one count of this clonotype. The chain uses TRBV12-2 and TRBJ1-1. TRBV12-2 has pseudogene status. The CDR3 length is 15 residues. The CDR3 sequence: CASRLGLAGGPGDFF. CDR3 DNA: TGTGCAAGTCGCTTAGGACTAGCGGGGGGGCCCGGGGATTTCTTT.

The chain has TRBV7-8 and TRBJ2-3; 9 nucleotides agree with TRBD2. Trimming cost V 5 bases and J 14 bases; bases outside gene matches: 11. Germline values: CDR1 SGHVS, CDR2 FQNEAQ. The length of the CDR3 is 13 residues. Here the CDR3 DNA reads TGTGCCAGCAGCGAAGCGGGAGGACCCGATACGTATTTT. It specifies CASSEAGGPDTYF.

This clonotype has a handful of counts. Germline and junction disagree at one end, which may indicate a read error. V gene TRBV7-9 combines with J gene TRBJ2-3; possibly TRBD2 for D (6 bases). Germline V gives CDR1 SEHNR, CDR2 FQNEAQ (reference sequence). This CDR3 contains 14 residues. CDR3 sequence reads: CASSFQRSRGTDEF. In DNA form, the CDR3 reads TGTGCCAGCAGCTTTCAAAGAAGCCGGGGGACCGATGAGTTT.

V and J are TRBV7-9 and TRBJ1-6; no clear D gene. Germline CDR1 reads SEHNR; CDR2 reads FQNEAQ (reference sequence). V lost 1 base to trimming and J lost 19 bases, with 23 bases between them. This CDR3 region has 15 residues. The CDR3 here is CASSLVPGERFFVHF. The CDR3 bases are TGTGCCAGCAGCTTAGTACCCGGGGAGCGGTTTTTTGTACACTTT.

The V gene is TRBV7-3, the J gene TRBJ2-3; D possibly matches TRBD1 or TRBD2 (5 bases each). V was trimmed by 3 bases and J by 12 bases, leaving 25 bases between them. The CDR3 consists of 16 residues. The germline gives CDR1 SGHTA, CDR2 FQGTGA. The CDR3 here is CASSLERDGLVDGQYF. As DNA, the CDR3 is TGTGCCAGCAGCTTGGAGAGGGACGGGCTCGTAGATGGCCAGTATTTT.

This clonotype occurred a few times. The missing conserved phenylalanine or tryptophan at the end of this CDR3 makes a read error likely. It is unclear where the CDR3 begins or ends on the DNA, so no DNA is shown, and the CDR3 is as TCRdb lists it. This sequence joins TRBV7-8 and TRBJ1-2. The germline V gene has CDR1 SGHVS and CDR2 FQNEAQ. The CDR3 is 13 residues long, ends included. The CDR3 protein is CASSLGGSPDKQY.

V usage is TRBV9 and J usage is TRBJ2-3, with 9 bases aligning to TRBD2. Germline assignment: CDR1 SGDLS and CDR2 YYNGEE. The V segment lost 5 bases and the J segment 6 bases; nucleotides outside the gene matches: 16. The CDR3 covers 17 residues. The chain's CDR3 is CASSERGAGGQTDTQYF. The CDR3 nucleotides read TGTGCCAGCAGTGAGAGGGGGGCGGGGGGGCAAACCGATACGCAGTATTTT.

V is TRBV7-8 and J is TRBJ1-5, with 7 nucleotides matching TRBD1. The CDR3 has 17 residues. The germline V gene encodes CDR1 SGHVS and CDR2 FQNEAQ. The V segment lost 3 bases and the J segment 10 bases; nucleotides outside the gene matches: 18. CDR3 sequence reads: CASSFDPEGTALSPQHF. CDR3 DNA: TGTGCCAGCAGCTTTGATCCAGAAGGGACAGCCCTTTCCCCCCAGCATTTT.

Note on this clonotype: The final CDR3 position lacks the conserved phenylalanine or tryptophan, pointing to a likely read error. The DNA is left out, because the CDR3 cannot be placed on it with certainty; the CDR3 is given as TCRdb lists it. The rearrangement joins TRBV2 to TRBJ1-6; the table's D gene call, TRBD1, was not cross checked with the DNA. The CDR3 extends over 16 residues, inclusive of both ends. CDR1 SNHLY and CDR2 FYNNEI come from the germline V gene. CDR3 sequence reads: CASSDGGTYEQLSGPG.

This clonotype showed up many times. The chain couples TRBV7-3 to TRBJ2-7; possibly TRBD1 for D (6 bases). Germline V gene data show CDR1 as SGHTA and CDR2 as FQGTGA. The germline V and J ends were trimmed by 8 bases and 4 bases, with 30 bases remaining between them. This CDR3 spans 18 amino acids. The chain's CDR3 is CASSRQANAVEHSYEQYV. CDR3 nucleotides: TGTGCCAGCTCAAGACAGGCCAACGCCGTTGAACACTCATACGAGCAGTACGTC.

This clonotype has only one observation. The missing conserved phenylalanine or tryptophan at the end of this CDR3 makes a read error likely. The DNA is left out, because the CDR3 cannot be placed on it with certainty; the CDR3 is given as TCRdb lists it. The genes are TRBV2 and TRBJ2-2; TRBD2 was called by the table and not checked on the DNA. The CDR3 adds up to 16 amino acids, both ends counted. Per the germline V gene, CDR1 is SNHLY and CDR2 is FYNNEI. The CDR3 is CASSELETLLTEQYFG.

With regard to this clonotype: The germline gene is not matched at one end of the junction; a read error may be the cause. The CDR3 DNA reads as TGTGCCAGTAGCTTGGGGGGGGATCCCTACAATGAGCAGTTT. Translation gives CASSLGGDPYNEQF. This rearrangement joins TRBV19 to TRBJ2-3, with 7 bases aligning to TRBD2. CDR1 LNHDA and CDR2 SQIVND come from the germline V gene (reference sequence). CDR3 length equals 14 residues. The full variable domain, in which reference TRBV19 and TRBJ2-3 provide the parts outside the CDR3, is DGGITQSPKYLFRKEGQNVTLSCEQNLNHDAMYWYRQDPGQGLRLIYYSQIVNDFQKGDIAEGYSVSREKKESFPLTVTSAQKNPTAFYLCASSLGGDPYNEQFGPGTRLTVL.

As concerns this clonotype: The conserved final phenylalanine or tryptophan is absent from the CDR3, which likely points to a read error. The limits of the CDR3 on the DNA are not certain, so only TCRdb's listed CDR3 is given. The chain couples TRBV7-3 to TRBJ2-1; the D call TRBD2 from the table was never checked on the DNA. Including both end residues, the CDR3 is 13 amino acids long. The germline CDR1 and CDR2 sequences are SGHTA and FQGTGA. This CDR3 reads CASSTGGQRGETQ.

Note on this clonotype: The DNA is left out, because the CDR3 cannot be placed on it with certainty; the CDR3 is given as TCRdb lists it. The gene calls are TRBV9 and TRBJ1-4. In germline, CDR1 is SGDLS, CDR2 YYNGEE. The CDR3 length equals 17 residues, ends included. The CDR3 loop reads CASSEWSGTQYFEKLFF.

A word on this clonotype: A read error may account for a junction end that differs from germline. V is TRBV7-9 and J is TRBJ1-1, with D perhaps TRBD1 (6 bases). This CDR3 contains 14 residues. Germline V gives CDR1 SEHNR, CDR2 FQNEAQ (reference sequence). The CDR3 is CATSRERGEADDFF. CDR3 nucleotides: TGTGCCACCAGCAGAGAAAGGGGGGAGGCTGACGATTTCTTT. Combining the CDR3 with reference TRBV7-9 and TRBJ1-1 gives the whole variable domain DTGVSQNPRHKITKRGQNVTFRCDPISEHNRLYWYRQTLGQGPEFLTYFQNEAQLEKSRLLSDRFSAERPKGSFSTLEIQRTEQGDSAMYLCATSRERGEADDFFGQGTRLTVV.

The J gene is TRBJ2-5, the V gene TRBV7-3, with 8 nucleotides matching TRBD2. The trim removed 4 bases at V and 4 bases at J, leaving 8 bases unmatched. The germline CDR1 and CDR2 sequences are SGHTA and FQGTGA. This CDR3 comprises 15 residues. The CDR3 DNA sequence: TGTGCCAGCAGCTCTGGCGGGAGGTGGGGAGAGACCCAGTACTTC. Protein sequence: CASSSGGRWGETQYF.

The CDR3 sequence is CASSPTHGSNTEEFF. In nucleotides, the CDR3 is TGTGCCAGCAGCCCAACACACGGGAGTAACACCGAGGAGTTCTTC. J is TRBJ2-1 and V is TRBV7-9, with D maybe TRBD2 (6 bases). The CDR3 totals 15 residues. From germline, CDR1 is SEHNR and CDR2 FQNEAQ (reference sequence). V lost 5 bases and J lost 14, with 25 bases in between.

The V call is TRBV9, the J call TRBJ1-1; D unclear. This CDR3 is 15 amino acids long. The germline V gene encodes CDR1 SGDLS and CDR2 YYNGEE. Trimming removed 4 bases at V and 10 bases at J, with 23 bases between. For the CDR3, the DNA is TGTGCCAGCAGCTTAGATCGGAAAGTGAAGTACTTAGCTTTCTTT. It is translated as CASSLDRKVKYLAFF.

Note on this clonotype: The CDR3 end shows no conserved phenylalanine or tryptophan, and so a read error is likely. It is unclear where the CDR3 begins or ends on the DNA, so no DNA is shown, and the CDR3 is as TCRdb lists it. J is TRBJ2-7 and V is TRBV7-9; the table's D gene call, TRBD2, was not cross checked with the DNA. Germline CDR1 and CDR2: SEHNR and FQNEAQ (reference sequence). Inclusive of both ends, the CDR3 amounts to 14 amino acids. CDR3 loop: CASSFERRRENEDL.